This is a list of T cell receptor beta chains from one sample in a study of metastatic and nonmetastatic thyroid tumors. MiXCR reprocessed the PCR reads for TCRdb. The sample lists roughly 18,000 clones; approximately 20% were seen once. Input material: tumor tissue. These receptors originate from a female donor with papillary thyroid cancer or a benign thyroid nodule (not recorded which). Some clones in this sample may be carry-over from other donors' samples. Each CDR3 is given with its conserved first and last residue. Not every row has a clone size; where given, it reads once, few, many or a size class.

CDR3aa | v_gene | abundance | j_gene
CASSLGSRITYEQYF | TRBV28 | - | TRBJ2-7
CASSPSVTSTDTQYF | TRBV19 | few | TRBJ2-3
CASSKGTTKETQYF | TRBV5-1 | many | TRBJ2-5
CASSDSGGTTDTQYF | TRBV9 | - | TRBJ2-3
CASSDPGQGVNEQYF | TRBV9 | - | TRBJ2-7
CATRLASSTDTQYF | TRBV19 | many | TRBJ2-3
CASSPIGGTTGELFF | TRBV4-1 | - | TRBJ2-2
CASSGTLVNRNGQSF | TRBV12-3/TRBV12-4 | few | TRBJ2-1
CASSLADRVDGYTF | TRBV5-1 | - | TRBJ1-2
CASSLKGTNNYGYTF | TRBV27 | few | TRBJ1-2
CASSLGGPGTSDYEQYF | TRBV6-1 | many | TRBJ2-7
CASSGSGSGTDTGELFF | TRBV2 | many | TRBJ2-2
CASSVVGEGSPLHF | TRBV9 | many | TRBJ1-6
CSARDLQGYEQYF | TRBV20-1 | many | TRBJ2-7
CASSLRGTRRTDTQYF | TRBV7-2 | many | TRBJ2-3
CASSLGANNEQFF | TRBV11-3 | many | TRBJ2-1
CAISGGYYEQYF | TRBV10-3 | - | TRBJ2-7
CASSYSTGRANEQFF | TRBV6-2/TRBV6-3 | few | TRBJ2-1
CASSPSGNEQFF | TRBV4-3 | many | TRBJ2-1
CSARAGQGNNQPQHF | TRBV20-1 | once | TRBJ1-5
CASRPTGHRGTEAFF | TRBV5-5 | many | TRBJ1-1
CATSRDLDQPQHF | TRBV15 | many | TRBJ1-5
CASSLIGTERTQYF | TRBV27 | - | TRBJ2-5
CASYKGSAPYNEQFF | TRBV27 | - | TRBJ2-1
CASSHKTGGFNSPLHF | TRBV11-2 | - | TRBJ1-6
CASSPRGDTDTQYF | TRBV27 | - | TRBJ2-3
CASSEWGTASYEQYF | TRBV2 | few | TRBJ2-7
CSANHRVSATNEKLFF | TRBV20-1 | many | TRBJ1-4
CSAWTGPYEQYF | TRBV20-1 | many | TRBJ2-7
CAGGIGGAKETQYF | TRBV6-2/TRBV6-3 | few | TRBJ2-5
CASSPPRDRRAGELFF | TRBV6-1 | - | TRBJ2-2
CASSLLARAWSGYTF | TRBV11-2 | medium-sized | TRBJ1-2
CASSPTRGSIFSYNEQFF | TRBV4-1 | - | TRBJ2-1
CASRPGTTTNEKLFF | TRBV5-1 | - | TRBJ1-4
CASSYPSGSQYF | TRBV6-2/TRBV6-3 | many | TRBJ2-7
CASSYARGWESGYTF | TRBV6-6 | few | TRBJ1-2
CASSSPASGSQSDTQYF | TRBV7-2 | many | TRBJ2-3
CASSLGGVAYEQYF | TRBV28 | many | TRBJ2-7
CSARAGLNTGELFF | TRBV20-1 | - | TRBJ2-2
CSTSRHRIEQYF | TRBV15 | - | TRBJ2-7
CASRQGQSYEQYF | TRBV12-3/TRBV12-4 | many | TRBJ2-7
CSATRAEGNTIYF | TRBV20-1 | - | TRBJ1-3
CASTGRALGETQYF | TRBV5-6 | many | TRBJ2-5
CASSYRWREGLEQLF | TRBV6-2/TRBV6-3 | - | TRBJ2-1
CASSFEGTGYEQYF | TRBV7-9 | - | TRBJ2-7
CASSLGRDSYSGANVLTF | TRBV5-1 | - | TRBJ2-6